The 15 T cell receptor beta chains in this list originate from one sample, sequenced in a study of T-cell memory formation after mild COVID-19. TCRdb itself ran the 5' RACE reads through MiXCR, one entry per CDR3 protein. The table includes about 410,000 distinct CDR3 sequences, around 22% detected once. The material sequenced was PBMCs or a T cell subset sorted from them (not recorded which). These receptors were obtained from an adult woman who had mild COVID-19 (a few samples of this study predate the infection). Cell type and time point are not known.

V gene TRBV30 combines with J gene TRBJ2-5; weak D call: TRBD2 (5 bases). Germline CDR1 GTSNPN, CDR2 SVGIG (reference sequence). This CDR3 spans 13 amino acids. Trimming stripped 2 bases from V and 0 bases from J, with 7 bases between. CDR3: CAWSRGYQETQYF. The CDR3 bases are TGTGCCTGGAGTAGAGGGTACCAAGAGACCCAGTACTTC.

This chain connects TRBV10-2 to TRBJ1-1, with D unclear. The CDR3 loop spans 15 amino acids. Trimming cost V 4 bases and J 9 bases, with 21 bases left between them. The germline CDR1 and CDR2 sequences are WSHSY and SAAADI. CDR3 bases: TGCGCCAGCAGTGGAGAAGAGAAGGGTTTACCTCAAGCTTTCTTT. Its protein product is CASSGEEKGLPQAFF.

This clonotype was seen more than once but under ten times. This rearrangement joins TRBV14 to TRBJ2-7, with D maybe TRBD1 (6 bases). CDR1 is SGHDN and CDR2 is FVKESK in the germline V gene. V lost 1 base, J lost 3 bases, and 10 bases lay in between. The CDR3 has 14 amino acids. This CDR3 reads CASSQVGGGYEQYF. In DNA form, the CDR3 reads TGTGCCAGCAGCCAAGTTGGGGGCGGCTACGAGCAGTACTTC.

The gene calls are TRBV18 and TRBJ1-6; D remains unclear. CDR1 is KGHSH, CDR2 LQKENI, per germline. The length of the CDR3 is 15 residues. Trimming shortened V by 0 bases and J by 7 bases, and 10 bases separated the two germline ends. In nucleotides, the CDR3 is TGTGCCAGCTCACCACCGGGGAACTTGAATTCACCCCTCCACTTT. It specifies CASSPPGNLNSPLHF.

This clonotype appeared a few times. The rearrangement joins TRBV7-2 to TRBJ2-3; the match to TRBD1 covers 11 bases. Per germline, CDR1 SGHTA and CDR2 FQGNSA. Trimming removed 1 base from V and 4 bases from J; junction bases left unmatched: 4. The CDR3 has 16 residues. The CDR3 DNA sequence: TGTGCCAGCAGCTTAGAAGGGACAGGGGGTGCAGATACGCAGTATTTT. Residues: CASSLEGTGGADTQYF.

A few counts support this clonotype. The CDR3, as DNA: TGTGCCAGCAGTCGGTACAACGAGCAGTACTTC. Translated, it gives CASSRYNEQYF. The rearrangement uses TRBV6-5 and TRBJ2-7; D remains unclear. Germline assignment: CDR1 MNHEY and CDR2 SVGAGI. This CDR3 spans 11 amino acids. The V end was cut by 5 bases, the J end by 5 bases, with 7 bases between.

This chain joins TRBV11-2 and TRBJ2-3; D call uncertain. CDR3 length: 14 amino acids. CDR1 is SGHAT and CDR2 is FQNNGV in the germline V gene. Deletions cut 0 bases from V and 2 bases from J, with 6 bases between. The CDR3 bases are TGTGCCAGCAGCTTAGATTCTCTCACAGATACGCAGTATTTT. This sequence encodes CASSLDSLTDTQYF.

This sequence joins TRBV24-1 and TRBJ2-1, with 7 bases fitting TRBD1. There are 15 residues in the CDR3. Trimming removed 1 base from V and 7 bases from J; junction bases left unmatched: 6. Germline V gene sequence: CDR1 KGHDR, CDR2 SFDVKD. In nucleotides, the CDR3 is TGTGCCACCAGTGATTTACAGGGGTCCGGGAATGAGCAGTTCTTC. Residues: CATSDLQGSGNEQFF.

The table lists this clonotype with a few counts. This rearrangement joins TRBV24-1 to TRBJ2-3; a possible D gene is TRBD2 (6 bases). The CDR3 spans 15 residues. V was pared by 3 bases and J by 2 bases, with 11 bases between. Per germline, CDR1 KGHDR and CDR2 SFDVKD. The CDR3 DNA follows: TGTGCCACCAGTGATAATAGCGGATACACAGATACGCAGTATTTT. Residues: CATSDNSGYTDTQYF.

The CDR3 region is CASSHPRDRDVRWLSGAFF. CDR3 coding DNA: TGTGCCAGCTCTCACCCCCGGGACAGGGACGTCCGTTGGTTGTCGGGGGCTTTCTTT. This chain uses TRBV18 with TRBJ1-1; TRBD1 matches at 9 bases. V trimming: 6 bases; J trimming: 11 bases; junction bases outside the gene matches: 28. The CDR3 extends over 19 amino acids. The germline V gene encodes CDR1 KGHSH and CDR2 LQKENI.

The gene calls are TRBV12-3 or TRBV12-4 and TRBJ1-1, with D possibly being TRBD1 (5 bases). The V and J ends lost 3 bases and 4 bases respectively, with 12 bases between them. The CDR3 loop spans 14 amino acids. The CDR3 DNA follows: TGTGCCAGCAGTTTTGGACTCGGGGGCACTGAAGCTTTCTTT. The encoded protein is CASSFGLGGTEAFF.

The table lists this clonotype with a few counts. The genes are TRBV7-6 and TRBJ2-5; D unresolved. The V gene's germline CDR1 is SGHVS and CDR2 FNYEAQ. The V and J ends lost 1 base and 7 bases respectively, with 10 bases between them. The CDR3 totals 13 residues. The CDR3, as DNA: TGTGCCAGCAGCTTAGATGCTTTGGGGACCCAGTACTTC. Its translation: CASSLDALGTQYF.

The table lists this clonotype with a few counts. The junction does not match germline at one end; this may be a read error. V and J are TRBV12-3 or TRBV12-4 and TRBJ2-1; 11 bases map to TRBD2. The CDR3 runs 14 residues. As DNA, the CDR3 is TGTGCCAGCAGTATAGCGGGGGGGTACAATGAGCAGTTCTTC. Translating gives CASSIAGGYNEQFF.

This rearrangement joins TRBV15 to TRBJ2-7; 9 bases match TRBD1. Germline V gene lookup returns CDR1 LNHNV and CDR2 YYDKDF (reference sequence). The J segment lost 7 bases and the V segment lost 3 bases, leaving 7 bases of the junction unmatched. CDR3 length: 14 residues. The CDR3 nucleotides are TGTGCCACCAGCAGGGACAGGGGTGGGTTTGAGCAGTACTTC. This translates into CATSRDRGGFEQYF.

This clonotype has just a few counts. The V call is TRBV9, the J call TRBJ1-1; D remains unclear. Germline V CDR1 and CDR2: SGDLS, YYNGEE. The length of the CDR3 is 14 residues. Trimming left V 0 bases short and J 1 base short, with 7 bases between. CDR3 nucleotide sequence: TGTGCCAGCAGCGTAGACGGGAAGAACACTGAAGCTTTCTTT. Protein product: CASSVDGKNTEAFF.